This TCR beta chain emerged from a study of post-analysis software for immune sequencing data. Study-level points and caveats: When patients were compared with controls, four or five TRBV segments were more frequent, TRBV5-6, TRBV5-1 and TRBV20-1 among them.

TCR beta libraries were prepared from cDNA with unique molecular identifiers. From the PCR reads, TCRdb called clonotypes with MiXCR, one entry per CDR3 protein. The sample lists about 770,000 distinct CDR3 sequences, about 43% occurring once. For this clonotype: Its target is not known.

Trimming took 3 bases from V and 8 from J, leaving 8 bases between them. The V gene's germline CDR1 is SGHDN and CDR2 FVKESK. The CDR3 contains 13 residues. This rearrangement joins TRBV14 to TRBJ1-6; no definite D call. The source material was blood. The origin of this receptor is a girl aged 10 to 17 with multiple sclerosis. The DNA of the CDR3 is TGTGCCAGCAGCCAGAGACGGGATTCACCCCTCCACTTT. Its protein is CASSQRRDSPLHF.